This T cell receptor beta chain stems from a study of CD8 T cells in ankylosing spondylitis. TCRdb ran MiXCR on the 5' RACE reads and lists one entry per CDR3 protein. The table has about 90,000 distinct CDR3 sequences, around 27% seen once; the top ten hold around three fifths. Trimming pared 0 bases from V and 1 base from J, leaving 14 bases between. Germline loops: CDR1 SGDLS, CDR2 YYNGEE. The CDR3 has 17 residues. The receptor's source is a male donor with ankylosing spondylitis or in good health (not recorded which). The chain couples TRBV9 to TRBJ2-1, with TRBD2 as a possible D gene (6 bases). Sequenced sample: blood, either unsorted or a sorted T cell fraction (not recorded which). CDR3 sequence reads: CASSVEAGAGSYNEQFF. Written as DNA, the CDR3 is TGTGCCAGCAGCGTAGAGGCCGGAGCGGGTTCCTACAATGAGCAGTTCTTC.